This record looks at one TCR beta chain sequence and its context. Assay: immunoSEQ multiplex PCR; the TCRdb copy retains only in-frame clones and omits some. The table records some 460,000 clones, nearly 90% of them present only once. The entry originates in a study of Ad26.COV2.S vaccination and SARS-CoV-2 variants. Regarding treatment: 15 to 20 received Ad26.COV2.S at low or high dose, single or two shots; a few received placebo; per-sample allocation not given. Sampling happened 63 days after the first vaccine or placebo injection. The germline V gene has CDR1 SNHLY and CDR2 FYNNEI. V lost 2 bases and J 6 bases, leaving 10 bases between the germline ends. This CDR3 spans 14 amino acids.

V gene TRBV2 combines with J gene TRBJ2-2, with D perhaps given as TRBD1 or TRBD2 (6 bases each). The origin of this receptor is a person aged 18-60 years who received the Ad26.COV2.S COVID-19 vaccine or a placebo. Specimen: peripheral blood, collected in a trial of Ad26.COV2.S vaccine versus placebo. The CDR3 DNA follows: TGTGCCAGCAGTGAATTTAGGGGGGCCGGGGAGCTGTTTTTT. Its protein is CASSEFRGAGELFF. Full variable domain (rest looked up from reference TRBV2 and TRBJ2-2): EPEVTQTPSHQVTQMGQEVILRCVPISNHLYFYWYRQILGQKVEFLVSFYNNEISEKSEIFDDQFSVERPDGSNFTLKIRSTKLEDSAMYFCASSEFRGAGELFFGEGSRLTVL.